This record concerns one T cell receptor (beta chain) sequence. Sequencing was performed with immunoSEQ multiplex PCR; in TCRdb, only in-frame clones are kept and a portion is missing. Of 7,500 to 10,000 clones in the sample, 89% were seen once. The sample comes from a study of OX40 agonist ivuxolimab in advanced cancers. With 6 bases removed from V and 8 bases from J, the gap between germline ends came to 8 bases. CDR3 length equals 11 residues. From germline, CDR1 is SNHLY and CDR2 FYNNEI. The specimen comprised CD4+ or CD8+ T cells sorted from blood, sampled in a trial of the OX40 agonist ivuxolimab. The V call is TRBV2, the J call TRBJ2-1; no firm D call. This receptor was obtained from an adult with an advanced solid tumor such as melanoma, head and neck, liver or kidney cancer. CDR3 DNA: TGTGCCAGCAGGGGCGGCGATGAGCAGTTCTTC. The encoded protein is CASRGGDEQFF.